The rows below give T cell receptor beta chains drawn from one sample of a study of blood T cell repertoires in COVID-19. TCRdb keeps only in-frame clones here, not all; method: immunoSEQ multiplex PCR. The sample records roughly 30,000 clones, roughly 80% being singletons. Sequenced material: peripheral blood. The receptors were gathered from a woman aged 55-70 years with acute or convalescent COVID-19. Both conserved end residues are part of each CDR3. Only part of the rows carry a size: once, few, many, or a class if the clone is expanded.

CDR3: CASSQGLLGYTF
V: TRBV14
size: .

CDR3: CASSYSGGAPDTQYF
V: TRBV4-2
size: once

CDR3: CASSRGYTEAFF
V: TRBV12-3/TRBV12-4
size: once

CDR3: CASSLGQERRPLHF
V: TRBV5-6
size: .

CDR3: CASSLTKGLGSPLHF
V: TRBV7-3
size: .

CDR3: CASSLRWPQGGNQPQHF
V: TRBV4-1
size: .

CDR3: CAWSSWTGTNTEAFF
V: TRBV30
size: few

CDR3: CASSLRTAYEQYF
V: TRBV12-3/TRBV12-4
size: .

CDR3: CAWSSTGTYGYTF
V: TRBV30
size: .

CDR3: CASSSRKQGPGYGYTF
V: TRBV21-1
size: .

CDR3: CASSLAGVSTLHF
V: TRBV5-1
size: .

CDR3: CASRGDFVGYTF
V: TRBV2
size: .

CDR3: CASSLDRFQIAQYF
V: TRBV6-5
size: .

CDR3: CASSSPVRGGRDTQYF
V: TRBV7-3
size: .

CDR3: CASSIGTGNNYGYTF
V: TRBV19
size: .

CDR3: CASSLAGQGRYEQYF
V: TRBV28
size: .

CDR3: CASSERGTLAKNIQYF
V: TRBV2
size: .

CDR3: CASSLSGHQALHF
V: TRBV27
size: .

CDR3: CASSLNGQGYEQYF
V: TRBV5-1
size: .

CDR3: CASSLGQGALNEQFF
V: TRBV5-4
size: once

CDR3: CASRPGVGSYNEQFF
V: TRBV6-6
size: .

CDR3: CASSSPSGGAREQFF
V: TRBV4-2
size: .

CDR3: CASSVVDRGDSPLHF
V: TRBV9
size: once

CDR3: CASSARQGRTYEQYF
V: TRBV2
size: .

CDR3: CASSDGQIPRPQHF
V: TRBV2
size: .

CDR3: CASSLTSGGQETQYF
V: TRBV28
size: .

CDR3: CASRQGRGTGELFF
V: TRBV7-2
size: .

CDR3: CSGGGLDGEQYF
V: TRBV29-1
size: .